Each of the 10 T cell receptor beta chains below was sequenced from the same sample in a study of T cell responses to AZD1222 COVID-19 vaccine. The assay was immunoSEQ multiplex PCR, and TCRdb's table has in-frame clones only and misses some. The data hold roughly 120,000 clones, with approximately 85% observed a single time. Sequencing was performed on peripheral blood, taken on day 0 of AZD1222 vaccination. All receptors derive from an adult in good health.

The genes are TRBV5-1 and TRBJ2-1; the match to TRBD2 covers 7 bases. CDR3 length equals 15 residues. J gave up 6 bases and V 0 bases, and 6 bases lay outside the gene matches. CDR1 SGHRS and CDR2 YFSETQ come from the germline V gene. The CDR3 nucleotides are TGCGCCAGCAGCTTGGGGTCTAGCGGCTCCAATGAGCAGTTCTTC. Encoded protein: CASSLGSSGSNEQFF.

This rearrangement joins TRBV28 to TRBJ1-5; D gene uncertain. The V and J ends lost 11 bases and 2 bases respectively, with 19 bases between them. In germline, CDR1 is MDHEN, CDR2 SYDVKM. The CDR3 totals 15 residues. The CDR3 region has the DNA TGTGCCGGCCGCGACCGGGGATGGGGCAATCAGCCCCAGCATTTT. Protein product: CAGRDRGWGNQPQHF.

The chain combines TRBV25-1 with TRBJ2-1; 10 bases are a match to TRBD1. CDR1 is MGHDK and CDR2 is SYGVNS in the germline V gene. Unmatched junction bases numbered 5, after V lost 8 bases and J lost 7 bases. The CDR3 spans 13 residues. The CDR3 coding sequence is TGTGCCAGCGGGGGACAGGGGTGGAATGAGCAGTTCTTC. Its translation is CASGGQGWNEQFF.

This sequence joins TRBV15 and TRBJ2-3, with 12 bases aligning to TRBD2. V was clipped by 1 base and J by 2 bases; unmatched bases: 4. CDR3 length: 17 amino acids. Germline V gene sequence: CDR1 LNHNV, CDR2 YYDKDF (reference sequence). DNA of the CDR3: TGTGCCACCAGCAGAGGAGGACTAGCGGGGACCACAGATACGCAGTATTTT. Translated, it gives CATSRGGLAGTTDTQYF.

The gene calls are TRBV7-2 and TRBJ1-2; D uncertain. Germline V gene data show CDR1 as SGHTA and CDR2 as FQGNSA. CDR3 length: 18 residues. Trimming stripped 4 bases from V and 1 base from J, with 22 bases between. CDR3 sequence: CASSSPPSATHLNYGYTF. The CDR3, as DNA: TGTGCCAGCAGCTCTCCCCCCTCGGCGACACACCTTAACTATGGCTACACCTTC.

This CDR3 is CASTPDPWIEAFF. CDR3 DNA: TGTGCCAGCACCCCCGACCCTTGGATTGAAGCTTTCTTT. The chain links TRBV28 to TRBJ1-1; D not certain. The ends were cut back, 7 bases at V and 7 bases at J, with 16 bases in the middle. This CDR3 is built from 13 residues. Germline values: CDR1 MDHEN, CDR2 SYDVKM.

The chain has TRBV12-3 or TRBV12-4 and TRBJ1-1; maybe TRBD1 (6 bases). V lost 8 bases, J lost 2 bases, and 12 bases lay in between. CDR3 size: 13 residues. CDR3: CASGEQGNTEAFF. For the CDR3, the DNA is TGTGCCAGCGGTGAACAGGGAAACACTGAAGCTTTCTTT.

The sample holds one count of this clone. J is TRBJ2-2 and V is TRBV5-1; D might be TRBD2 (6 bases). V was pared by 2 bases and J by 5 bases, with 10 bases between. Germline V gene sequence: CDR1 SGHRS, CDR2 YFSETQ. The CDR3 is 14 amino acids. The CDR3 DNA reads as TGCGCCAGCAGCTTTGAGAGCGGGACCGGGGAGCTGTTTTTT. This codes for CASSFESGTGELFF.

The chain employs TRBV2 and TRBJ2-2; D possibly corresponds to TRBD1 (5 bases). Germline V gives CDR1 SNHLY, CDR2 FYNNEI. The CDR3 is 16 residues long. The ends were cut back, 3 bases at V and 2 bases at J, with 13 bases in the middle. The chain's CDR3 is CASSDLFQGNTGELFF. The CDR3 DNA follows: TGTGCCAGCAGTGATCTGTTTCAGGGTAACACCGGGGAGCTGTTTTTT.

The gene calls are TRBV2 and TRBJ1-1; 9 bases are shared with TRBD1. There are 13 residues in the CDR3. J lost 6 bases, V lost 6 bases, and 5 bases had no gene match. Per germline, CDR1 SNHLY and CDR2 FYNNEI. CDR3 nucleotide sequence: TGTGCCAGCAGATGGACAGGGGCCTCTGAAGCTTTCTTT. Residues: CASRWTGASEAFF.